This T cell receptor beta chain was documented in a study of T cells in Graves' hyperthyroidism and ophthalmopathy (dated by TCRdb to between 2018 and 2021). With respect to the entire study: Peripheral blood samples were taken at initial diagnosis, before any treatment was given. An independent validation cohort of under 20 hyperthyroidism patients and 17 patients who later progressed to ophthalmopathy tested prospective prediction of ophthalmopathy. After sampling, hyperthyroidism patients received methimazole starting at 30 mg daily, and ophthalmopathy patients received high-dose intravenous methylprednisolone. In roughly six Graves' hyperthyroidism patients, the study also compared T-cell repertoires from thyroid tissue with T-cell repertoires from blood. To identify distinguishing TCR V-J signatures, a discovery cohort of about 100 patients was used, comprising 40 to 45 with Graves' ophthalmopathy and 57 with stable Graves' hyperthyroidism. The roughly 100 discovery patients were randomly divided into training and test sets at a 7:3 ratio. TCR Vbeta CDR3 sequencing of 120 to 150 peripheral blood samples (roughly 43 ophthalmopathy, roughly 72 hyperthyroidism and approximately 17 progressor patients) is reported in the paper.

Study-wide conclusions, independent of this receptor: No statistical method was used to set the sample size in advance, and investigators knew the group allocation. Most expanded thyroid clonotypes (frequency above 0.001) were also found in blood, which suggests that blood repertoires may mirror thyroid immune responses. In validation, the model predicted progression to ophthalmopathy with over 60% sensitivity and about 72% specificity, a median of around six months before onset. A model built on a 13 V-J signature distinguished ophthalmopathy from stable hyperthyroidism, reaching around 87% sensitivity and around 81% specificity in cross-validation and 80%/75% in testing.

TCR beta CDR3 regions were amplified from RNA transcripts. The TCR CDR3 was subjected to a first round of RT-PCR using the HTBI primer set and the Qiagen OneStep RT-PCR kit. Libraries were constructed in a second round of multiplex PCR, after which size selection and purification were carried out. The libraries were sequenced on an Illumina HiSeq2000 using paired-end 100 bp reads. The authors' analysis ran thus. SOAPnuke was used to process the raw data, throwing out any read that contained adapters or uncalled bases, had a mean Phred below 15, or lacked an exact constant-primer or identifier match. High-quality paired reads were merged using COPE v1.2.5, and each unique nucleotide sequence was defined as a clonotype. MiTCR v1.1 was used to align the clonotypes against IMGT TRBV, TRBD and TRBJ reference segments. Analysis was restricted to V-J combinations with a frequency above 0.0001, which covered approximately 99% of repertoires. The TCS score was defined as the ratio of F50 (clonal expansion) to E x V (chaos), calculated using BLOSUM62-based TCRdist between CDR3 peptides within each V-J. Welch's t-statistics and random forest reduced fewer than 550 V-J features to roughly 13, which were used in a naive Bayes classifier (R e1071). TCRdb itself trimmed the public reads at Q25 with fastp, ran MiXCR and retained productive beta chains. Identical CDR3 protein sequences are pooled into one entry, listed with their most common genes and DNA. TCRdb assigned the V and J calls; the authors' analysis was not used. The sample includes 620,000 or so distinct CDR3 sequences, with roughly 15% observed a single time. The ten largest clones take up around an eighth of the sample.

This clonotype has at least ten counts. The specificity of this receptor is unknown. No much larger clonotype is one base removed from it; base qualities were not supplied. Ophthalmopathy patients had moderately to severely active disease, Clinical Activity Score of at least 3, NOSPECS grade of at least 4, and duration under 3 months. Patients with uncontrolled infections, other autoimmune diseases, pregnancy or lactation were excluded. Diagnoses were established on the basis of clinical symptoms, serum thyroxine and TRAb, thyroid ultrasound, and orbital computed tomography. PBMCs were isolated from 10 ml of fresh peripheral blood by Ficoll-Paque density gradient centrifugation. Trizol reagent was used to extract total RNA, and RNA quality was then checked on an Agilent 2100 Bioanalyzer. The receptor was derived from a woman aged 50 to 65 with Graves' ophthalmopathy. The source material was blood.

The CDR3 protein is CASSHSGGAYNEQFF. The DNA sequence reads TGTGCCAGCAGCCACTCGGGAGGCGCCTACAATGAGCAGTTCTTC. Recombination connected TRBV3-1 to TRBJ2-1, with 7 central nucleotides matching TRBD2. Trimmed from V: 3 bases; trimmed from J: 2 bases; junction bases lacking a gene match: 4. Measured from the cysteine to the phenylalanine, the CDR3 is 15 residues long. The sequence is cut down to CDR3 DNA, 45 bases in frame from base 1. As encoded in the germline V gene (reference sequence), CDR1 is LGHDT while CDR2 is YNNKEL.